This T cell receptor beta chain was profiled in a study of T cells in Graves' hyperthyroidism and ophthalmopathy (dated by TCRdb to between 2018 and 2020). In terms of the full investigation: To identify TCR V-J signatures that set the groups apart, the researchers used a discovery cohort of 100 patients, made up of under 45 with Graves' ophthalmopathy and about 60 with stable Graves' hyperthyroidism. The approximately 98 discovery patients were randomly divided into training and test sets at a 7:3 ratio. Once sampling was done, hyperthyroidism patients were given methimazole at a starting dose of 30 mg daily, whereas ophthalmopathy patients were given high-dose intravenous methylprednisolone. According to the paper, TCR Vbeta CDR3 sequencing was carried out on over 130 peripheral blood samples, which came from approximately 41 ophthalmopathy, under 80 hyperthyroidism and roughly 17 progressor patients. An independent validation cohort of around 20 hyperthyroidism patients and 17 patients who later progressed to ophthalmopathy tested prospective prediction of ophthalmopathy. Thyroid tissue and blood T-cell repertoires from about 6 Graves' hyperthyroidism patients were also compared in the study. Here is what the overall study found, with its caveats: No statistical method was used to set the sample size in advance, and investigators knew the group allocation. Most expanded thyroid clonotypes (frequency above 0.001) were also detected in blood, a finding suggesting that blood repertoires may reflect thyroid immune responses. In cross-validation, a model built on a 13 V-J signature told ophthalmopathy apart from stable hyperthyroidism with approximately 90% sensitivity and around 84% specificity, and in testing the same model reached 80%/75%. In validation, the model predicted progression to ophthalmopathy a median of about 6 months before onset, with 70% to 71% sensitivity and 72.22% specificity.

Sequences ENHRY (CDR1) and SYGVKD (CDR2) are obtained from the germline V gene. The cysteine opens and the phenylalanine closes a CDR3 of 15 amino acids. Of the read, only the CDR3 DNA is kept; its 45 bases are in frame from base 1. The TCR beta CDR3 regions were amplified from the RNA transcripts. For the first round of RT-PCR on the TCR CDR3, the HTBI primer set was used together with the Qiagen OneStep RT-PCR kit. Libraries were constructed in a second round of multiplex PCR, after which size selection and purification were performed. Libraries were sequenced paired-end with 100 bp reads on an Illumina HiSeq2000. The study's own analysis went as follows. SOAPnuke was used to process the raw data, throwing out any read that contained adapters or uncalled bases, had a mean Phred below 15, or lacked an exact constant-primer or identifier match. COPE v1.2.5 was used to merge high-quality paired reads, and clonotypes were defined as unique nucleotide sequences. Clonotypes were aligned to IMGT TRBV, TRBD and TRBJ reference segments using MiTCR v1.1. Only V-J combinations with frequency above 0.0001, covering about 99% of repertoires, were analysed. A TCS score was defined as the ratio between F50 (clonal expansion) and ExV (chaos), using BLOSUM62-based TCRdist between CDR3 peptides within each V-J. Welch's t-statistics and random forest reduced 500 to 650 V-J features to under 15, which were used in a naive Bayes classifier (R e1071). The Morisita-Horn index was used to measure how similar the thyroid and blood repertoires were. The public reads were quality trimmed at Q25 with fastp and then assembled into clones with MiXCR by TCRdb, keeping productive beta chains. Merged by CDR3 protein, the rows form single entries marked with the most common genes and DNA. In this record, the V and J calls reflect TCRdb's handling and not the investigators' own analysis. For this sample there are 650,000 to 800,000 distinct CDR3 sequences; 45% appear just once. The biggest ten clones account for about 7.2% of the sample.

Of note for this clonotype: Its antigen is currently not known. At one of its ends the junction is not consistent with the germline gene, which may arise from a read error.

Any patient with an uncontrolled infection, another autoimmune disease, pregnancy or lactation was excluded. Diagnoses were based on clinical symptoms, serum thyroxine and TRAb, thyroid ultrasound and orbital computed tomography. Total RNA was extracted using Trizol reagent, and RNA quality was assessed on an Agilent 2100 Bioanalyzer. Sequencing was carried out using peripheral blood or thyroid tissue (not recorded which). This TCR came from an adult man with Graves' disease, either hyperthyroidism or ophthalmopathy (not recorded which). Recombination joined TRBV10-3 with TRBJ1-5; matching of 5 bases hints at TRBD1 as the D gene. The CDR3 corresponds to CASSEHRYSNQPQHF. The nucleotides are TGTGCCAGCAGTGAACACAGGTATAGCAATCAGCCCCAGCATTTT.